This is a list of T cell receptor beta chains from one sample in a study of blood T cell repertoires in COVID-19. TCRdb keeps only in-frame clones here, not all; method: immunoSEQ multiplex PCR. The sample lists approximately 140,000 clones, around 85% occurring once. The sequenced sample was peripheral blood. These receptors came from an elderly woman with acute or convalescent COVID-19. Both conserved end residues are part of each CDR3. A D gene is named only where the DNA matches it firmly. Size is stated for part of the rows, as once, few or many counts, or as a class when the clone is expanded.

D gene,clone size,V gene,J gene,CDR3 DNA,CDR3 protein
TRBD1,NA,TRBV6-6,TRBJ1-5,TGTGCCAGCAGTCCAGGACAGGGACTGAATCAGCCCCAGCATTTT,CASSPGQGLNQPQHF
TRBD1,NA,TRBV19,TRBJ1-2,TGTGCCAGTAGCCCTCGGGCAGGGGGTGGCTACACCTTC,CASSPRAGGGYTF
NA,NA,TRBV12-3/TRBV12-4,TRBJ2-5,TGTGCCAGCAGTGGCGGTTCTAGGGAGACCCAGTACTTC,CASSGGSRETQYF
NA,NA,TRBV7-2,TRBJ1-2,TGTGCCAGCAGCTTAGAGGGGACTGGTTATGGCTACACCTTC,CASSLEGTGYGYTF
NA,NA,TRBV9,TRBJ2-7,TGTGCCAGCAGCGTCGGACGACGGGAAGAGCAGTACTTC,CASSVGRREEQYF
NA,NA,TRBV19,TRBJ2-3,TGTGCCAGTAGTATTGAGCGCACAGATACGCAGTATTTT,CASSIERTDTQYF
NA,NA,TRBV21-1,TRBJ2-1,TGTGCCAGCAGCAAGAAAGTCTCGAGCTCCTACAATGAGCAGTTCTTC,CASSKKVSSSYNEQFF
NA,NA,TRBV4-1,TRBJ1-2,TGCGCCAGCAGCCAAGATGCCAGGAACTATGGCTACACCTTC,CASSQDARNYGYTF
NA,NA,TRBV5-1,TRBJ2-7,TGCGCCAGCAGCTTGAATACCTACGAGCAGTACTTC,CASSLNTYEQYF
TRBD2,NA,TRBV30,TRBJ2-7,TGTGCCTGGAGTACTCCAACCGGGACTAGCGAGGGCTCCTACGAGCAGTACTTC,CAWSTPTGTSEGSYEQYF
NA,NA,TRBV18,TRBJ2-4,TGTGCCAGCTCACCCGGACAGTCTTTAGCCAAAAACATTCAGTACTTC,CASSPGQSLAKNIQYF
NA,NA,TRBV7-8,TRBJ2-7,TGTGCCAGCAGCTTGGAGGCTAGACTGGATTGGAACGAGCAGTACTTC,CASSLEARLDWNEQYF
TRBD1,few,TRBV19,TRBJ1-2,TGTGCCAGTAGTGACACAGGGGAGACTGGCTACACCTTC,CASSDTGETGYTF
NA,NA,TRBV7-9,TRBJ2-1,TGTGCCAGCAGCGCGCAAAGGGGCCCTGGAGTTGAGCAGTTCTTC,CASSAQRGPGVEQFF
NA,NA,TRBV5-1,TRBJ2-5,TGCGCCAGCAGCTTGTTCTCCGGGACTGGGCAAGAGACCCAGTACTTC,CASSLFSGTGQETQYF
NA,once,TRBV7-2,TRBJ2-7,TGTGCCAGCAGCTTAGCGAGCAGGGACTACGAGCAGTACTTC,CASSLASRDYEQYF
NA,NA,TRBV29-1,TRBJ1-1,TGCAGCGTTGAAAGAGGTTCGGGGGATCGGGCTTTCTTT,CSVERGSGDRAFF
NA,NA,TRBV12-5,TRBJ2-3,TGTGCTAGTGGTCTATCATCGGGAGATGCGGCAGATACGCAGTATTTT,CASGLSSGDAADTQYF
TRBD1,NA,TRBV7-2,TRBJ2-7,TGTGCCAGCAGCCCCCGACAGGGGGCCTACGAGCAGTACTTC,CASSPRQGAYEQYF
TRBD1,NA,TRBV5-4,TRBJ2-5,TGTGCCAGCAGCCGCAGACAGGGGTACCAAGAGACCCAGTACTTC,CASSRRQGYQETQYF
NA,few,TRBV9,TRBJ1-6,TGTGCCAGCAGCGCCACAGGGATCTCGCATTCACCCCTCCACTTT,CASSATGISHSPLHF
TRBD1,NA,TRBV2,TRBJ1-6,TGTGCCAGCGCCGGACAGGAAAATTCACCCCTCCACTTT,CASAGQENSPLHF
TRBD1,NA,TRBV11-2,TRBJ1-2,TGTGCCAGCAGCTCCCCCGGGACAGGGGTCTATGGCTACACCTTC,CASSSPGTGVYGYTF
NA,NA,TRBV6-6,TRBJ1-2,TGTGCCACCTGCCGACAGAAAAACTATGGCTACACCTTC,CATCRQKNYGYTF
TRBD1,once,TRBV15,TRBJ2-3,TGTGCCACCAGCCCTACGGGGACAGTCACAGATACGCAGTATTTT,CATSPTGTVTDTQYF
NA,NA,TRBV23-1,TRBJ1-3,TGCGCCAGCAGCCGTCCATGGGACACGAACTCTGGAAACACCATATATTTT,CASSRPWDTNSGNTIYF
NA,NA,TRBV5-4,TRBJ2-2,TGTGCCAGCAGCTTGTCGGGGGTCCACACCGGGGAGCTGTTTTTT,CASSLSGVHTGELFF
NA,NA,TRBV6-5,TRBJ1-5,TGTGCCAGCAGTTACGGAGAAAATCAGCCCCAGCATTTT,CASSYGENQPQHF
NA,NA,TRBV4-3,TRBJ1-5,TGCGCCAGCAGCCAATCTGGGGGCGGTGAAGGGCCCCAGCATTTT,CASSQSGGGEGPQHF
TRBD2,NA,TRBV5-6,TRBJ2-1,TGTGCCAGCAGCTCGGGACTAGCGGGTCTGGGCTCCTACAATGAGCAGTTCTTC,CASSSGLAGLGSYNEQFF
TRBD2,once,TRBV7-6,TRBJ2-7,TGTGCCAGCAGCTTAGGGAGCCTAGCGGGAGTTTACGAGCAGTACTTC,CASSLGSLAGVYEQYF
TRBD2,few,TRBV19,TRBJ2-1,TGTGCCAGTAGTATAGCCACTAGCGGGGGTAGGAGCTCCTACAATGAGCAGTTCTTC,CASSIATSGGRSSYNEQFF
NA,NA,TRBV18,TRBJ1-2,TGTGCCAGCTCACCAACTACTGTGCCTAGGTATGGCTACACCTTC,CASSPTTVPRYGYTF
NA,few,TRBV4-3,TRBJ1-1,TGCGCCAGCAGTCGATCGGTGGGCAGATCGGAACCGAACACTGAAGCTTTCTTT,CASSRSVGRSEPNTEAFF
TRBD1,NA,TRBV7-2,TRBJ1-2,TGTGCCAGCAGCTTAGCGCCCTATAACAGGGGGAGGTCGCGTGGCTACACCTTC,CASSLAPYNRGRSRGYTF
TRBD2,NA,TRBV3-1/TRBV3-2,TRBJ2-3,TGTGCCAGCAGCCCCTGGGCTAGCGGGGGCACAGATACGCAGTATTTT,CASSPWASGGTDTQYF
NA,NA,TRBV6-6,TRBJ1-1,TGTGCCAGCAGAAGAGACAGTAGGAACACTGAAGCTTTCTTT,CASRRDSRNTEAFF
TRBD1,NA,TRBV14,TRBJ1-1,TGTGCCAGCAGCCAAGAATCGGCAGGGGGGAGGACTGAAGCTTTCTTT,CASSQESAGGRTEAFF
NA,once,TRBV5-5,TRBJ1-2,TGTGCCAGCAGCCTACCCGGGACAATCGATGGCTACACCTTC,CASSLPGTIDGYTF
TRBD2,NA,TRBV7-2,TRBJ2-3,TGTGCCAGCAGCTGGGCGGGAGCAAACACAGATACGCAGTATTTT,CASSWAGANTDTQYF
NA,NA,TRBV10-2,TRBJ2-3,TGCGCCAGCAGTGCGTTAGCGCTAATCGTGGGTACGCAGTATTTT,CASSALALIVGTQYF
TRBD1,NA,TRBV19,TRBJ2-3,TGTGCCAGTACCCCGACAGGGATTGGGAGCACAGATACGCAGTATTTT,CASTPTGIGSTDTQYF